Listed here are 23 T cell receptor beta chains from one sample, sequenced in a study of T cells in Graves' hyperthyroidism and ophthalmopathy. Amplification yielded TCR beta CDR3 regions, with RNA transcripts as the source. With the HTBI primer set, the TCR CDR3 went through a first round of RT-PCR. TCRdb independently ran MiXCR on the multiplex PCR reads; one entry per CDR3 protein. The sample consists of approximately 560,000 distinct CDR3 sequences, about half of them appearing once. Input material: peripheral blood or thyroid tissue (not recorded which). All receptors come from a woman in her late teens or twenties with Graves' hyperthyroidism.

The chain has TRBV5-1 and TRBJ2-5; no firm D call. Trimming pared 3 bases from V and 2 bases from J, leaving 11 bases between. CDR1 is SGHRS, CDR2 YFSETQ, per germline. The CDR3 is 14 residues long. Here the CDR3 DNA reads TGCGCCAGCAGCTCGGACGCCGATCAAGAGACCCAGTACTTC. Amino acids: CASSSDADQETQYF.

CDR3 sequence (DNA): TGTGCCAGCAGCCGACCGGGTACGGACGGGCAGTACTTC. Protein: CASSRPGTDGQYF. The chain employs TRBV24-1 and TRBJ2-7; no definite D call. Germline CDR1 and CDR2: KGHDR and SFDVKD. The CDR3 consists of 13 residues. V dropped 11 bases and J dropped 9 bases, with 22 bases sitting between them.

This clonotype was detected a few times. The chain links TRBV11-3 to TRBJ2-7; 9 positions agree with TRBD2. The germline CDR1 and CDR2 sequences are SGHNT and YENEEA. This CDR3 is 15 amino acids long. The J segment lost 0 bases and the V segment lost 2 bases, leaving 2 bases of the junction unmatched. Here the CDR3 reads CASSLLLAGSYEQYF. For the CDR3, the DNA is TGTGCCAGCAGCTTATTACTAGCGGGCTCCTACGAGCAGTACTTC.

V usage is TRBV7-9 and J usage is TRBJ1-5; 11 nucleotides align to TRBD1. After removal of 5 bases from V and 6 bases from J, the junction contained 6 bases not matched to a gene. The CDR3 is 15 amino acids. From germline, CDR1 is SEHNR and CDR2 FQNEAQ (reference sequence). This CDR3 is CASSRTGGFSQPQHF. DNA of the CDR3: TGTGCCAGCAGCCGGACAGGGGGCTTTAGTCAGCCCCAGCATTTT.

In DNA, the CDR3 is TGTGCCACCAGCAGAGGGGGGACAGGGGGCAACTCACCCCTCCACTTT. This gives the protein CATSRGGTGGNSPLHF. The V call is TRBV15, the J call TRBJ1-6, with TRBD1 matching 12 bases. The germline V gene has CDR1 LNHNV and CDR2 YYDKDF (reference sequence). The CDR3 covers 16 residues. The V segment lost 1 base and the J segment 10 bases; nucleotides outside the gene matches: 5.

This clonotype was seen ten or more times. The chain has TRBV25-1 and TRBJ1-5; no reliable D call. This CDR3 is 15 amino acids long. Germline values: CDR1 MGHDK, CDR2 SYGVNS. V gave up 3 bases and J gave up 0 bases, with 9 bases separating them. The CDR3 DNA is TGTGCCAGCAGTGATGGCAGATATAGCAATCAGCCCCAGCATTTT. Its translation: CASSDGRYSNQPQHF.

The chain carries TRBV2 and TRBJ1-4; TRBD1 matches 9 bases. CDR3 length: 14 residues. The germline CDR1 and CDR2 sequences are SNHLY and FYNNEI. V dropped 5 bases and J dropped 6; count of bases not matched to a gene: 4. The CDR3 DNA reads TGTGCCAGCAGTCGGGACAGGGTAGATGAAAAACTGTTTTTT. The encoded protein is CASSRDRVDEKLFF.

About this clonotype itself: Relative to the germline gene, one junction end is altered; a read error may explain this. The chain uses TRBV2 and TRBJ1-1, with 9 bases fitting TRBD1. The CDR3 extends over 16 amino acids. Per germline, CDR1 SNHLY and CDR2 FYNNEI. CDR3 residues: CASSSPGQGLNTEASF. The CDR3 coding sequence is TGTGCCAGCAGTTCGCCGGGACAGGGCCTGAACACTGAAGCTTCCTTT. The full variable domain, completed using reference TRBV2 and TRBJ1-1, is EPEVTQTPSHQVTQMGQEVILRCVPISNHLYFYWYRQILGQKVEFLVSFYNNEISEKSEIFDDQFSVERPDGSNFTLKIRSTKLEDSAMYFCASSSPGQGLNTEASFGQGTRLTVV.

Concerning this clonotype: Without the conserved terminal phenylalanine or tryptophan, this CDR3 likely stems from a read error. The limits of the CDR3 on the DNA are not certain, so only TCRdb's listed CDR3 is given. This chain connects TRBV24-1 to TRBJ2-5. The CDR3 numbers 8 amino acids, ends counted. The germline V gene encodes CDR1 KGHDR and CDR2 SFDVKD. CDR3 amino acids: CATSDQTS.

This clonotype was observed many times. The chain carries TRBV2 and TRBJ1-2; no definite D call. The CDR3 sequence is 14 residues long. Trimming removed 7 bases at V and 3 bases at J, with 15 bases between. From germline, CDR1 is SNHLY and CDR2 FYNNEI. CDR3 sequence: CASNYVIRDYGYTF. CDR3 nucleotides: TGTGCCAGCAATTACGTAATCCGGGACTATGGCTACACCTTC.

This clonotype was seen a handful of times. The J gene is TRBJ1-2, the V gene TRBV12-3 or TRBV12-4, with D unresolved. CDR3 size: 13 residues. V gave up 3 bases and J gave up 2 bases, with 7 bases separating them. In DNA form, the CDR3 reads TGTGCCAGCAGTTTCGTTAGCAACTATGGCTACACCTTC. This sequence encodes CASSFVSNYGYTF.

V gene TRBV2 combines with J gene TRBJ1-1; D may be TRBD1 (6 bases). With 5 bases removed from V and 4 bases from J, the gap between germline ends came to 11 bases. The CDR3 is 13 amino acids. Germline V gene lookup returns CDR1 SNHLY and CDR2 FYNNEI. This chain's CDR3 is CASSLTGTTEAFF. CDR3 nucleotide sequence: TGTGCCAGCAGTTTAACAGGGACCACTGAAGCTTTCTTT.

Written as DNA, the CDR3 is TGCAGCGCTGCCTGGAGTGGAGGAAGGGAGAACTATGGCTACACCTTC. As protein: CSAAWSGGRENYGYTF. The chain has TRBV29-1 and TRBJ1-2; D gene uncertain. CDR3 size: 16 residues. The germline V gene encodes CDR1 SQVTM and CDR2 ANQGSEA. V dropped 7 bases and J dropped 2 bases, with 23 bases sitting between them.

Details on this clonotype: Since a much larger clone is just one base distant, this may be a read error. This chain joins TRBV24-1 and TRBJ1-2, with D perhaps matching TRBD1 (6 bases). This CDR3 is 17 amino acids long. CDR1 KGHDR and CDR2 SFDVKD come from the germline V gene. The CDR3 reads CAASDGGQGQLNYGYTF. The DNA for the CDR3 is TGTGCCGCCAGTGATGGGGGCCAAGGACAGCTCAACTATGGCTACACCTTC.

In its sample, this clonotype was seen a few times. The chain recombines TRBV5-8 with TRBJ1-6; no firm D call. The V gene lost 0 bases and the J gene lost 6 bases, with 10 bases spanning the gap. The CDR3 consists of 15 residues. CDR1 and CDR2 from the germline V gene are SGHTS and YDEGEE. CDR3 region: CASSLAREGNSPLHF. CDR3 DNA: TGTGCCAGCAGCTTGGCCCGGGAGGGTAATTCACCCCTCCACTTT.

This clonotype was detected a few times. A read error may be the cause here, since a much bigger clone is one base away. V gene TRBV29-1 combines with J gene TRBJ1-2; unclear D gene. The CDR3 is 11 amino acids. V lost 3 bases and J 2 bases, leaving 4 bases between the germline ends. Germline V lookup: CDR1 SQVTM, CDR2 ANQGSEA. The CDR3 DNA follows: TGCAGCGTTGACAGGAACTATGGCTACACCTTC. It yields the protein CSVDRNYGYTF.

This sequence joins TRBV29-1 and TRBJ1-5; 8 nucleotides match TRBD1. Germline CDR1 and CDR2: SQVTM and ANQGSEA. V lost 4 bases, J lost 4 bases, and 3 bases stayed unmatched. The CDR3 spans 13 residues. In DNA, the CDR3 is TGCAGCGTTGCCGGACAGGGTAATCAGCCCCAGCATTTT. Translation gives CSVAGQGNQPQHF.

As to this clonotype: Germline and junction disagree at one end, which may indicate a read error. V and J are TRBV7-9 and TRBJ1-1, with D possibly matching TRBD1 (5 bases). Germline-derived CDR1 and CDR2 are SEHNR and FQNEAQ (reference sequence). The CDR3 consists of 15 residues. The CDR3 DNA reads as TGTGCCAGCAGCATAGCCGGGACCCCTCAAGGGAAAGCTTTCTTT. Protein sequence: CASSIAGTPQGKAFF.

On this clonotype itself: At one end, the junction sequence differs from germline, possibly due to a read error. The genes are TRBV7-9 and TRBJ1-2, with D unclear. The germline gives CDR1 SEHNR, CDR2 FQNEAQ (reference sequence). CDR3 length: 14 amino acids. In DNA form, the CDR3 reads TGTGCCAGCAGCTCAGACGGAGCTAACTATGGCTACGCCTTC. Translating it yields CASSSDGANYGYAF.

The gene calls are TRBV29-1 and TRBJ1-2; possibly TRBD1 for D (5 bases). The V gene lost 8 bases and the J gene lost 2 bases, with 12 bases spanning the gap. This CDR3 contains 12 residues. The V gene's germline CDR1 is SQVTM and CDR2 ANQGSEA. This CDR3 is CSFGTGNYGYTF. The DNA of the CDR3 is TGCAGCTTCGGGACGGGCAACTATGGCTACACCTTC.

This clonotype was observed at least ten times. The chain is built from TRBV10-2 and TRBJ1-2; 7 nucleotides align to TRBD1. Trimming at V came to 0 bases and at J to 4 bases, leaving 5 bases not matched to a gene. Germline V gives CDR1 WSHSY, CDR2 SAAADI. The CDR3 loop spans 15 amino acids. CDR3 in amino acids: CASSESTGRGYGYTF. The CDR3 nucleotides are TGCGCCAGCAGTGAGTCGACAGGGAGAGGCTATGGCTACACCTTC.

This clonotype was picked up a small number of times. The rearrangement links TRBV7-3 to TRBJ2-5; 9 bases line up with TRBD2. The CDR3 is 16 amino acids. The germline gives CDR1 SGHTA, CDR2 FQGTGA. V trimming: 2 bases; J trimming: 4 bases; junction bases outside the gene matches: 8. CDR3 loop: CASSLVMAGGRETQYF. The DNA for the CDR3 is TGTGCCAGCAGCTTAGTAATGGCGGGAGGGCGAGAGACCCAGTACTTC.

The genes are TRBV2 and TRBJ2-7; D may match TRBD1 or TRBD2 (5 bases each). V lost 7 bases to trimming and J lost 2 bases, with 12 bases between them. Per the germline V gene, CDR1 is SNHLY and CDR2 is FYNNEI. There are 13 residues in the CDR3. CDR3 DNA: TGTGCCAGCACCGGGACCATAACCTACGAGCAGTACTTC. Translating gives CASTGTITYEQYF.